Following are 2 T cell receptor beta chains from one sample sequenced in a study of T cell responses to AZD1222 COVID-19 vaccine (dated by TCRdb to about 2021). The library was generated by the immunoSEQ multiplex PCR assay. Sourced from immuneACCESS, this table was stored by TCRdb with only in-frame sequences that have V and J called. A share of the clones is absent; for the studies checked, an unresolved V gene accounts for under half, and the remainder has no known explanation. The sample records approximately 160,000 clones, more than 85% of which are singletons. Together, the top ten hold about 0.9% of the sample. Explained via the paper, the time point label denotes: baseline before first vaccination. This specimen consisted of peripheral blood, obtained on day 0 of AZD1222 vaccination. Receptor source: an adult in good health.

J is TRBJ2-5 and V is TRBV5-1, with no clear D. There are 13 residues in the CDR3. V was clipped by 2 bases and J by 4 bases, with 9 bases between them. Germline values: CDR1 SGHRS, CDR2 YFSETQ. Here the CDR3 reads CASSLRTGETQYF. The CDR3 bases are TGCGCCAGCAGCTTAAGGACGGGAGAGACCCAGTACTTC.

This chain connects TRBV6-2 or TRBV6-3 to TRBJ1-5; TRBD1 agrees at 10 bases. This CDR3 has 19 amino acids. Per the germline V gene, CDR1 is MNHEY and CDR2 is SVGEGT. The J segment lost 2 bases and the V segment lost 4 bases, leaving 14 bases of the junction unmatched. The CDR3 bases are TGTGCCAGCAGTTGGCGGGACAGGGGTTTTTCCGTTGGCAATCAGCCCCAGCATTTT. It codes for CASSWRDRGFSVGNQPQHF.